This TCR beta chain was captured in a study of tumor-infiltrating lymphocytes in primary liver carcinoma. Study-level background: Samples returned roughly 3.5 to 8 million productive TCRbeta reads each. Read depth did not differ significantly between tissue types.

Study-wide findings and caveats: Present in all five tumor regions were only about 7.5-24% of the top clones.

Taking about 17-33 mg of unsorted bulk tissue, the authors co-extracted RNA and DNA. Patients' primary liver carcinoma was surgically resected. CDR1 is SGHTA and CDR2 is FQGTGA in the germline V gene. Trimming stripped 6 bases from V and 2 bases from J, with 15 bases between. The CDR3 runs 15 residues. In the case of this clonotype: Its matching antigen is unknown. This may come from a read error, since a much larger clone is one base off. Because it lacks the conserved phenylalanine or tryptophan at the end, this CDR3 is likely a read error.

Making TCR beta cDNA involved around 520 ng total RNA and a constant-region primer. Construction of TCR beta libraries relied on three successive nested multiplex PCR rounds employing slightly modified ARM-PCR. TRBV1-TRBV30 forward and Cbeta reverse primers drove the first two roughly 10-cycle rounds. One entry per CDR3 protein, called by TCRdb with MiXCR from the multiplex PCR reads. The sample has under 130,000 distinct CDR3 sequences, 80% to 85% seen once. The source is a man in his forties or fifties with primary liver carcinoma and hepatitis B virus infection. Material: liver tumor tissue from sampling region 3. As to subset: tumor region T3, left-lateral pole. This rearrangement joins TRBV7-3 to TRBJ2-3, with D maybe TRBD2 (6 bases). The CDR3 sequence is CASRLLGGNTDTQYS. In nucleotides, the CDR3 is TGTGCCAGCAGACTCTTAGGAGGGAACACAGATACGCAGTATTCT.